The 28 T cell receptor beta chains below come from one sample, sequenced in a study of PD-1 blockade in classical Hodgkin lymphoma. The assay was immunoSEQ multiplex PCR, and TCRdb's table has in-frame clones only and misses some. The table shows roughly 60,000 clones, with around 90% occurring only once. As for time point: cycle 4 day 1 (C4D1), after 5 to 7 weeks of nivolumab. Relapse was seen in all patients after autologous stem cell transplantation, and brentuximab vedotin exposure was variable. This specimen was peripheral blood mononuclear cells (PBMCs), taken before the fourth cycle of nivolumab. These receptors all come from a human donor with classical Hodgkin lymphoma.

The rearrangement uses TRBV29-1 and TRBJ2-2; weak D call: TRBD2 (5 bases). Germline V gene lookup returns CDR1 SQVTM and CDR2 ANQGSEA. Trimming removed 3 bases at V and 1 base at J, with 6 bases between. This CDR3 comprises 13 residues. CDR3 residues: CSVEEENTGELFF. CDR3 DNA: TGCAGCGTTGAGGAGGAGAACACCGGGGAGCTGTTTTTT.

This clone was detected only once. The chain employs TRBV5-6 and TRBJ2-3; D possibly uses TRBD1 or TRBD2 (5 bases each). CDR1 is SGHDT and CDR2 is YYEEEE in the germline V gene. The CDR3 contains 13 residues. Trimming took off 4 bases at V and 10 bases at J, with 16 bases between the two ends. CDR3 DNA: TGTGCCAGCAGCCTGAATCGGGACGCAGCGCAGTATTTT. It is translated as CASSLNRDAAQYF.

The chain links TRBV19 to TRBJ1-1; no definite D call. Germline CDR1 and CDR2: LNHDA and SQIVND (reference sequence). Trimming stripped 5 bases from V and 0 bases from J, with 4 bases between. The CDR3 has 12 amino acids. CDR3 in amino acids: CASSAMNTEAFF. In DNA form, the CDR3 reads TGTGCCAGTAGTGCAATGAACACTGAAGCTTTCTTT.

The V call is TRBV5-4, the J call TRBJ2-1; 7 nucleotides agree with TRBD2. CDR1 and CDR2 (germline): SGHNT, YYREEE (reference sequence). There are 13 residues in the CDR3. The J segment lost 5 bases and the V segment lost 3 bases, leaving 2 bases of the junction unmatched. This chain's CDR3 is CASSSGTNNEQFF. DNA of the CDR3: TGTGCCAGCAGCTCCGGGACTAACAATGAGCAGTTCTTC.

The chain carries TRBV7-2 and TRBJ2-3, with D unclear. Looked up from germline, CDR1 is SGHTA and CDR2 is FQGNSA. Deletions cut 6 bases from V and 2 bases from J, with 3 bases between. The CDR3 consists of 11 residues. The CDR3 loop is CASRFTDTQYF. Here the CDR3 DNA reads TGTGCCAGCAGATTCACAGATACGCAGTATTTT.

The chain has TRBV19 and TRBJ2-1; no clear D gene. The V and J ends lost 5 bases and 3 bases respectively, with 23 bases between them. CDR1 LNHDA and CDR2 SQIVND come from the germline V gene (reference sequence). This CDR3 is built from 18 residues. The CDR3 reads CASSPSYEVLYYYNEQFF. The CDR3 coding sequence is TGTGCCAGTAGTCCCTCTTACGAAGTGCTATACTACTACAATGAGCAGTTCTTC.

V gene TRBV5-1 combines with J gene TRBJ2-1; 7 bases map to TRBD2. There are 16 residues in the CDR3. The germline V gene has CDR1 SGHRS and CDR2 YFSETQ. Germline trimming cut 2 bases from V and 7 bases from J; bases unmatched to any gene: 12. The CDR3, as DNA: TGCGCCAGCAGCTTCGCGGGTGCGACTAGCTTTAATGAGCAGTTCTTC. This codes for CASSFAGATSFNEQFF.

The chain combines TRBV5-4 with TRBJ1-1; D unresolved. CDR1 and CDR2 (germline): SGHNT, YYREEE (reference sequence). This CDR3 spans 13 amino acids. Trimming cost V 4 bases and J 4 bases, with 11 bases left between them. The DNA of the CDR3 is TGTGCCAGCAGCCGGGTGGAGGCCACTGAAGCTTTCTTT. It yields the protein CASSRVEATEAFF.

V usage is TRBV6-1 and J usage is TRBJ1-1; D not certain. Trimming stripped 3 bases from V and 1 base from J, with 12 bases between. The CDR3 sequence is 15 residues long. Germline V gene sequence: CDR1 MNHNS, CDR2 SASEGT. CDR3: CASSDHMRRNTEAFF. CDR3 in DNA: TGTGCCAGCAGTGACCACATGAGAAGGAACACTGAAGCTTTCTTT.

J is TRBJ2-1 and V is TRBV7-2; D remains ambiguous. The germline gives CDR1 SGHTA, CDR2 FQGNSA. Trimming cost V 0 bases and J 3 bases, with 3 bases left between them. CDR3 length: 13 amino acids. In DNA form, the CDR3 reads TGTGCCAGCAGCTTAGCCAACTACAATGAGCAGTTCTTC. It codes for CASSLANYNEQFF. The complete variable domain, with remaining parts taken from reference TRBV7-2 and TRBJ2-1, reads GAGVSQSPSNKVTEKGKDVELRCDPISGHTALYWYRQSLGQGLEFLIYFQGNSAPDKSGLPSDRFSAERTGGSVSTLTIQRTQQEDSAVYLCASSLANYNEQFFGPGTRLTVL.

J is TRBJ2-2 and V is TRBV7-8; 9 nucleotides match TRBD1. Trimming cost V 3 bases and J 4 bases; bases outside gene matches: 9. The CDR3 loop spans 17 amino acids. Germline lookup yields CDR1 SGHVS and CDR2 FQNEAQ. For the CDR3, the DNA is TGTGCCAGCAGCTTCAACATACAGGGGGCGGGCACCGGGGAGCTGTTTTTT. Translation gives CASSFNIQGAGTGELFF.

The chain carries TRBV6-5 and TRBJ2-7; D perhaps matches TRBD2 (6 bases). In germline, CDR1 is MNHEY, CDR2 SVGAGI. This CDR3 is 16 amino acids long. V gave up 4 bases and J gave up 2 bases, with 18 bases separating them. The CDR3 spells CASSLPSAGRPYEQYF. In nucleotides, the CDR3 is TGTGCCAGCAGTTTACCCTCTGCAGGGAGGCCCTACGAGCAGTACTTC.

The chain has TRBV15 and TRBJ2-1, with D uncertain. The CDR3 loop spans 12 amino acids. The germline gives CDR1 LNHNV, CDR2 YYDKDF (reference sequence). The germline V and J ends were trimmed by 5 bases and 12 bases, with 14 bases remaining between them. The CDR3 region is CATSGSGSRQFF. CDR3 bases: TGTGCCACCAGCGGGTCCGGGTCGAGGCAGTTCTTC.

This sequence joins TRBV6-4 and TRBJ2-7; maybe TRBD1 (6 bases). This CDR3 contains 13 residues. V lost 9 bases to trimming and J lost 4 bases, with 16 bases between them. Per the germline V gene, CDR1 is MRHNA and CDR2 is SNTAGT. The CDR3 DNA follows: TGTGCCAGAATTTTTTCGAGGGGGTACGAGCAGTACTTC. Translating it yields CARIFSRGYEQYF.

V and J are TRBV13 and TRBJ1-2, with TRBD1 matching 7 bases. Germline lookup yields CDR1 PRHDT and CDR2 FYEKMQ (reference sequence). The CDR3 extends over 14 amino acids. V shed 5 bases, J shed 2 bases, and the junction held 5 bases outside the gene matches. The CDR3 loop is CASSQEQGNYGYTF. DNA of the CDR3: TGTGCCAGCAGCCAAGAACAGGGGAACTATGGCTACACCTTC.

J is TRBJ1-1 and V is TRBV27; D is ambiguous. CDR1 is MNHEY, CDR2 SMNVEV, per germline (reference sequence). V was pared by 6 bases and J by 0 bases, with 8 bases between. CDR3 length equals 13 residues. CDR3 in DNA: TGTGCCAGCAGCCTAGCACTGAACACTGAAGCTTTCTTT. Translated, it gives CASSLALNTEAFF.

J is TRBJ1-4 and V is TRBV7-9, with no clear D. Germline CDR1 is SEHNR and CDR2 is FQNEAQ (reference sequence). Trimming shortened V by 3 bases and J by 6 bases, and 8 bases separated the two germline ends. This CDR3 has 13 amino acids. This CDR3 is CASSFDWDEKLFF. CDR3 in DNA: TGTGCCAGCAGCTTTGACTGGGATGAAAAACTGTTTTTT.

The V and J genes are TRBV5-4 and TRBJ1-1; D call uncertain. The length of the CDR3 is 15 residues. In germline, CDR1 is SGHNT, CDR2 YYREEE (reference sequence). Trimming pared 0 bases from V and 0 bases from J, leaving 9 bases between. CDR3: CASSLAQNMNTEAFF. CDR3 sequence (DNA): TGTGCCAGCAGCTTGGCACAGAACATGAACACTGAAGCTTTCTTT.

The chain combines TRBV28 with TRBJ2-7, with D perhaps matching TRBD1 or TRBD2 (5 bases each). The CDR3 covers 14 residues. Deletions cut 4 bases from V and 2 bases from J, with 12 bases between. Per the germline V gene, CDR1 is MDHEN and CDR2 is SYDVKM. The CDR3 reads CASSSGQGTYEQYF. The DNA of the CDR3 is TGTGCCAGCAGTTCGGGGCAGGGAACCTACGAGCAGTACTTC.

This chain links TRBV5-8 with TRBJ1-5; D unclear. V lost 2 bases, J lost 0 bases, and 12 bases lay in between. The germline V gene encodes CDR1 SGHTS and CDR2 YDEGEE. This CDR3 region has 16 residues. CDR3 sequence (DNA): TGTGCCAGCAGCTTCGCGACGGCTTATAGCAATCAGCCCCAGCATTTT. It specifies CASSFATAYSNQPQHF.

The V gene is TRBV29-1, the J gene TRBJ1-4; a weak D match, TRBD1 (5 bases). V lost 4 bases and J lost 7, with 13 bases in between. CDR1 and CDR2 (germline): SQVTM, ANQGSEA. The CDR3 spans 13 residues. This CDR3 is CSVGTGLGEKLFF. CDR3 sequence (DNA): TGCAGCGTTGGGACGGGGCTGGGTGAAAAACTGTTTTTT.

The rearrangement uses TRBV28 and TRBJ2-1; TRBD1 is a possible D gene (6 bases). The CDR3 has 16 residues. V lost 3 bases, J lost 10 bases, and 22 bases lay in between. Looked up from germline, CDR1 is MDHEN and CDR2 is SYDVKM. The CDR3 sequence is CASSLRSGGLRAEQFF. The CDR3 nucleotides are TGTGCCAGCAGTTTGAGGAGTGGGGGCCTAAGGGCAGAGCAGTTCTTC.

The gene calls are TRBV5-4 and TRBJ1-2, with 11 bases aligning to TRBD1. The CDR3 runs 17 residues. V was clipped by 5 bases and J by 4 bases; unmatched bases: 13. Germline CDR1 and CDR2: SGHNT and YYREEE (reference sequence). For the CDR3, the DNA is TGTGCCAGCAGAAAGCAACCAGGACAGGGGGCCCGCTATGGCTACACCTTC. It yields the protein CASRKQPGQGARYGYTF.

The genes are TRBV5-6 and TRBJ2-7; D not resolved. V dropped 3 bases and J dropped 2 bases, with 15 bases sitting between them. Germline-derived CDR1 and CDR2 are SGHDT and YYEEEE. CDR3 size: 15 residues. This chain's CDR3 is CASSSRPGDAYEQYF. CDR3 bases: TGTGCCAGCAGCTCCCGACCTGGAGACGCCTACGAGCAGTACTTC.

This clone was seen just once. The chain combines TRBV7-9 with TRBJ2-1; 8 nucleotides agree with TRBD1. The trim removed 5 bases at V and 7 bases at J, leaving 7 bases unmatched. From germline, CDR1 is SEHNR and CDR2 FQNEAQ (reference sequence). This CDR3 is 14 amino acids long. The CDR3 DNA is TGTGCCAGCAGCCCCCCGGGACAGGTAAATGAGCAGTTCTTC. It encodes CASSPPGQVNEQFF. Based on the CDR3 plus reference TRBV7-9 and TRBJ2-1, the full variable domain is DTGVSQNPRHKITKRGQNVTFRCDPISEHNRLYWYRQTLGQGPEFLTYFQNEAQLEKSRLLSDRFSAERPKGSFSTLEIQRTEQGDSAMYLCASSPPGQVNEQFFGPGTRLTVL.

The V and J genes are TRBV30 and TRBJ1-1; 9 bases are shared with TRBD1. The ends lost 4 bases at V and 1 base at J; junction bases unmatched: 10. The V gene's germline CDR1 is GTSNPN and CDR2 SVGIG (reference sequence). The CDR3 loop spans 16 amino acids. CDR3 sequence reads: CAWIQGALGGNTEAFF. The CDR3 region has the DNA TGTGCCTGGATACAGGGGGCGCTGGGAGGGAACACTGAAGCTTTCTTT. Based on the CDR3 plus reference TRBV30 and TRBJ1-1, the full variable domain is SQTIHQWPATLVQPVGSPLSLECTVEGTSNPNLYWYRQAAGRGLQLLFYSVGIGQISSEVPQNLSASRPQDRQFILSSKKLLLSDSGFYLCAWIQGALGGNTEAFFGQGTRLTVV.

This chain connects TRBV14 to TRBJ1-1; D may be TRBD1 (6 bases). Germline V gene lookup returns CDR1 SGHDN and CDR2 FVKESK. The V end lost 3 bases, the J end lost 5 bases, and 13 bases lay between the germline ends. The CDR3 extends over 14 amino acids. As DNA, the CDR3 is TGTGCCAGCAGCCAGAAAGGGGGTCGGACTGAAGCTTTCTTT. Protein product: CASSQKGGRTEAFF.

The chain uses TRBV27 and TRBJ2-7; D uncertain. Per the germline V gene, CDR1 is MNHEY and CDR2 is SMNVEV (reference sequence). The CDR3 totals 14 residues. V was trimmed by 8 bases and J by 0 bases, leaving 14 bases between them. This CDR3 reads CASQPRPFSYEQYF. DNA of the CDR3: TGTGCCAGCCAACCTCGCCCCTTCTCCTACGAGCAGTACTTC.